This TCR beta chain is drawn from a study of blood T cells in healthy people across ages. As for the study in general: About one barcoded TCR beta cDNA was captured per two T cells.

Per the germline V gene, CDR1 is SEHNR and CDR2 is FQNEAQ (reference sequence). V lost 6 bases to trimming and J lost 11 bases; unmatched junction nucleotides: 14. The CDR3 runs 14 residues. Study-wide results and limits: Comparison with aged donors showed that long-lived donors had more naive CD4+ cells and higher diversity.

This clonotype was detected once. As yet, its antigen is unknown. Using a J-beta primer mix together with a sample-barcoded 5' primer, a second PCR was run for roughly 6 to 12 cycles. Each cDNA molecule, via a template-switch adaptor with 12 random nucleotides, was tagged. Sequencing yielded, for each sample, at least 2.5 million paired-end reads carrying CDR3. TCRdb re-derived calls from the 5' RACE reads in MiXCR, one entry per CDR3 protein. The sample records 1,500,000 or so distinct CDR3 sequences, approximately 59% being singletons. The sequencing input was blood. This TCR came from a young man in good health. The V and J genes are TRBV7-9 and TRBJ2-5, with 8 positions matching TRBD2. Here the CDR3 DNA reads TGTGCCAGCAGAGTACCGGGACTAGACAATGAGCAGTACTTC. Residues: CASRVPGLDNEQYF.